The 9 T cell receptor beta chains listed next were all sequenced from one sample in a study of shared clonotypes between healthy human individuals. Libraries were prepared by immunoSEQ multiplex PCR; TCRdb keeps only in-frame clonotypes and omits some of them. The sample shows about 2.2 million clones, roughly 95% of them seen only once. CD8 cells classed as naive were CD45RO-negative and positively selected for CCR7, excluding terminally differentiated effector memory CD45RA+ cells. Sequenced sample: naive CD8+ T cells from PBMCs. These receptors all come from a man aged 18 to 29 in good health. Some clones in this sample may be carry-over from other donors' samples.

The gene calls are TRBV6-1 and TRBJ2-3; TRBD2 aligns across 13 bases. V shed 2 bases and J 0 bases; nucleotides not matched to a gene: 11. Germline loops: CDR1 MNHNS, CDR2 SASEGT. The CDR3 length is 20 residues. The CDR3 protein is CASSEWKWTSGSLSTDTQYF. The CDR3, as DNA: TGTGCCAGCAGTGAATGGAAGTGGACTAGCGGGAGCCTTAGCACAGATACGCAGTATTTT.

This chain links TRBV6-5 with TRBJ1-1; 11 positions match TRBD1. Germline assignment: CDR1 MNHEY and CDR2 SVGAGI. This CDR3 is 13 amino acids long. V lost 5 bases to trimming and J lost 7 bases; unmatched junction nucleotides: 3. In DNA form, the CDR3 reads TGTGCCAGCAGTCCCGGGACAGGGGGTGAAGCTTTCTTT. It translates to CASSPGTGGEAFF.

V and J are TRBV10-3 and TRBJ2-7; either TRBD1 or TRBD2 may supply D (5 bases each). This CDR3 spans 17 amino acids. Per the germline V gene, CDR1 is ENHRY and CDR2 is SYGVKD. Trimming removed 6 bases from V and 2 bases from J, with 23 bases in between. CDR3 residues: CAISVDRDPDLTYEQYF. Written as DNA, the CDR3 is TGTGCCATCAGCGTTGACCGGGACCCGGACCTTACCTACGAGCAGTACTTC.

About this clone itself: Different DNA sequences within this sample yield the same CDR3. The chain recombines TRBV5-1 with TRBJ2-5; 9 bases fit TRBD2. CDR3 length equals 14 residues. In germline, CDR1 is SGHRS, CDR2 YFSETQ. V shed 7 bases and J 4 bases; nucleotides not matched to a gene: 8. CDR3: CASSPSGRRETQYF. The CDR3 DNA follows: TGCGCCAGCTCGCCGAGCGGGAGGCGAGAGACCCAGTACTTC.

The chain is built from TRBV28 and TRBJ1-6; D remains unclear. V gave up 2 bases and J gave up 10 bases, with 12 bases separating them. The CDR3 totals 14 residues. Germline CDR1 and CDR2: MDHEN and SYDVKM. The CDR3 nucleotides read TGTGCCAGCAGTTTAAGTAGGGTTAGGTCACCCCTCCACTTT. This codes for CASSLSRVRSPLHF.

V gene TRBV27 combines with J gene TRBJ2-3; D tentatively reads TRBD1 or TRBD2 (5 bases each). The CDR3 consists of 15 residues. Germline V lookup: CDR1 MNHEY, CDR2 SMNVEV (reference sequence). Trimming left V 6 bases short and J 5 bases short, with 18 bases between. The CDR3 is CASRRGPFGGDTQYF. The CDR3 nucleotides read TGTGCCAGCAGAAGGGGACCCTTCGGCGGAGATACGCAGTATTTT.

The genes are TRBV15 and TRBJ2-7; 10 bases match TRBD2. This CDR3 spans 12 amino acids. The V and J ends lost 6 bases and 5 bases, in that order; junction bases with no gene match: 1. Germline assignment: CDR1 LNHNV and CDR2 YYDKDF (reference sequence). The CDR3 DNA follows: TGTGCCACCAGGGGGACTAGCGACGAGCAGTACTTC. Encoded protein: CATRGTSDEQYF. Supplemented by reference TRBV15 and TRBJ2-7, the full variable domain reads DAMVIQNPRYQVTQFGKPVTLSCSQTLNHNVMYWYQQKSSQAPKLLFHYYDKDFNNEADTPDNFQSRRPNTSFCFLDIRSPGLGDTAMYLCATRGTSDEQYFGPGTRLTVT.

The genes are TRBV27 and TRBJ1-5, with TRBD1 matching over 9 bases. V lost 4 bases to trimming and J lost 4 bases; unmatched junction nucleotides: 5. The CDR3 runs to 15 residues. Germline CDR1 reads MNHEY; CDR2 reads SMNVEV (reference sequence). This chain's CDR3 is CASSSQGARNQPQHF. CDR3 bases: TGTGCCAGCAGTTCACAGGGGGCTCGTAATCAGCCCCAGCATTTT.

The chain has TRBV7-2 and TRBJ2-7; D possibly uses TRBD1 or TRBD2 (5 bases each). CDR1 is SGHTA, CDR2 FQGNSA, per germline. This CDR3 has 17 residues. Between the trimmed V and J ends, which lost 5 bases and 3 bases, there was a span of 23 bases. CDR3 nucleotides: TGTGCCAGCAGCCCCGAAGGGGTCGGAGGCGGTTACTACGAGCAGTACTTC. This sequence encodes CASSPEGVGGGYYEQYF.